These T cell receptor beta chains were read from a single sample in a study of CXCR3-negative and CXCR3-positive naive CD8 T cells. TCRdb reanalyzed the 5' RACE reads and collapses them to one entry per CDR3 protein, without DNA. The sample's table shows 75,000 to 100,000 distinct CDR3 sequences. Sequencing input: naive CXCR3+ CD8+ T cells from blood. The receptors derive from a human donor in good health. Some clones in this sample may be carry-over from other donors' samples. The CDR3 runs from the conserved cysteine through the conserved F or W. Each record gives: V gene, J gene, CDR3 length, CDR3 protein.

TRBV25-1,TRBJ1-1,14,CASSGTVMNTEAFF
TRBV5-1,TRBJ1-1,17,CASSLTGQGLMNTEAFF
TRBV20-1,TRBJ2-1,13,CSASLAVYNEQFF
TRBV12-3/TRBV12-4,TRBJ1-1,14,CASSHGTANTEAFF
TRBV27,TRBJ1-1,15,CAGSPTGRGNTEAFF
TRBV5-1,TRBJ2-3,13,CASSLPRADTQYF
TRBV5-1,TRBJ2-3,14,CASRHWTEEDTQYF
TRBV24-1,TRBJ2-5,14,CATSPNHVQETQYF
TRBV12-3/TRBV12-4,TRBJ2-6,13,CASSLEMANVLTF
TRBV6-2/TRBV6-3,TRBJ2-7,16,CASSDPRLGVSYEQYF
TRBV28,TRBJ2-2,15,CASSNGRESPGELFF
TRBV4-2,TRBJ2-2,17,CASSQDVQGGETGELFF
TRBV7-6,TRBJ2-7,15,CASSLAGQGLGEQYF